These 12 T cell receptor beta chains originate from one sample sequenced in a study of cytomegalovirus exposure and HLA in healthy donors (dated by TCRdb to the late 2010s). Libraries were built with the immunoSEQ multiplex PCR assay. In its TCRdb copy, this immuneACCESS table keeps in-frame sequences only and misses some clones. Where compared with another copy, unresolved V genes explain less than half of these, and the others have no known cause. The sample has 150,000 to 200,000 clones on record, roughly 81% of them singletons. The top ten hold around 1.2% of the sample. Specimen: PBMCs. These receptor sequences come from a woman aged 30 to 39 in good health and CMV-seronegative.

The chain combines TRBV9 with TRBJ1-2, with TRBD1 identical over 7 bases. Per the germline V gene, CDR1 is SGDLS and CDR2 is YYNGEE. The CDR3 loop spans 14 amino acids. J gave up 3 bases and V 4 bases, and 6 bases lay outside the gene matches. The CDR3 is CASSTPGTDYGYTF. The CDR3, as DNA: TGTGCCAGCAGCACACCCGGGACAGACTATGGCTACACCTTC. Full variable domain (remainder filled in from reference TRBV9 and TRBJ1-2): DSGVTQTPKHLITATGQRVTLRCSPRSGDLSVYWYQQSLDQGLQFLIQYYNGEERAKGNILERFSAQQFPDLHSELNLSSLELGDSALYFCASSTPGTDYGYTFGSGTRLTVV.

V is TRBV9 and J is TRBJ2-5; TRBD2 matches at 14 bases. Germline V gene lookup returns CDR1 SGDLS and CDR2 YYNGEE. With V trimmed by 4 bases and J by 4 bases, 6 bases remained unmatched. The CDR3 extends over 16 amino acids. In nucleotides, the CDR3 is TGTGCCAGCAGCACCCGACTAGCGGGGGGGCGAGAGACCCAGTACTTC. Its protein is CASSTRLAGGRETQYF.

This sequence joins TRBV6-1 and TRBJ2-7, with D possibly matching TRBD2 (6 bases). The CDR3 length is 13 residues. Trimming took 6 bases from V and 6 from J, leaving 15 bases between them. Germline V gene lookup returns CDR1 MNHNS and CDR2 SASEGT. The CDR3 is CASSPGLGGEQYF. CDR3 nucleotide sequence: TGTGCCAGCAGCCCCGGATTGGGGGGCGAGCAGTACTTC.

The chain combines TRBV5-1 with TRBJ2-7, with TRBD2 as a possible D gene (6 bases). The germline gives CDR1 SGHRS, CDR2 YFSETQ. Trimming removed 1 base from V and 2 bases from J, with 13 bases in between. The CDR3 has 15 amino acids. CDR3 nucleotides: TGCGCCAGCAGCTTGCCCGGGACTGGAGCCTACGAGCAGTACTTC. Amino acid sequence: CASSLPGTGAYEQYF.

V gene TRBV27 combines with J gene TRBJ1-5; 11 positions agree with TRBD1. Germline V gives CDR1 MNHEY, CDR2 SMNVEV (reference sequence). The CDR3 has 14 amino acids. V shed 7 bases, J shed 6 bases, and the junction held 5 bases outside the gene matches. The CDR3 spells CASKPGTGGQPQHF. The CDR3 DNA reads as TGTGCCAGCAAGCCCGGGACAGGGGGTCAGCCCCAGCATTTT.

This clone has only a few counts. The J gene is TRBJ1-1, the V gene TRBV13, with D unresolved. Trimming shortened V by 7 bases and J by 0 bases, and 9 bases separated the two germline ends. This CDR3 comprises 13 residues. CDR1 PRHDT and CDR2 FYEKMQ come from the germline V gene (reference sequence). The CDR3 coding sequence is TGTGCCAGCACCCCTGAGATGAACACTGAAGCTTTCTTT. Protein: CASTPEMNTEAFF. Drawing the rest from reference TRBV13 and TRBJ1-1, the complete variable domain is AAGVIQSPRHLIKEKRETATLKCYPIPRHDTVYWYQQGPGQDPQFLISFYEKMQSDKGSIPDRFSAQQFSDYHSELNMSSLELGDSALYFCASTPEMNTEAFFGQGTRLTVV.

The chain links TRBV7-6 to TRBJ2-1; 12 bases align to TRBD2. J was trimmed by 9 bases and V by 5 bases; bases with no gene match: 8. The CDR3 contains 15 residues. The germline V gene encodes CDR1 SGHVS and CDR2 FNYEAQ. CDR3 amino acids: CASSTRLAGDSEQFF. The CDR3 nucleotides are TGTGCCAGCAGCACTCGACTAGCGGGAGATAGTGAGCAGTTCTTC.

V and J are TRBV7-2 and TRBJ1-2, with 10 bases lining up with TRBD1. The V gene's germline CDR1 is SGHTA and CDR2 FQGNSA. The CDR3 has 16 residues. The J segment lost 0 bases and the V segment lost 4 bases, leaving 5 bases of the junction unmatched. CDR3 bases: TGTGCCAGCAGCTCATATGACAGGGGGCCTAACTATGGCTACACCTTC. Translated, it gives CASSSYDRGPNYGYTF.

The chain combines TRBV4-1 with TRBJ1-5, with D possibly TRBD1 on 5 matching bases. CDR1 and CDR2 from the germline V gene are MGHRA and YSYEKL. This CDR3 comprises 16 residues. The ends were cut back, 4 bases at V and 6 bases at J, with 19 bases in the middle. CDR3 in amino acids: CASSPSGAGRGQPQHF. CDR3 nucleotides: TGCGCCAGCAGCCCCAGCGGGGCAGGGAGGGGTCAGCCCCAGCATTTT.

This rearrangement joins TRBV5-1 to TRBJ1-5, with a weak D call TRBD1 (5 bases). Germline V gene sequence: CDR1 SGHRS, CDR2 YFSETQ. The CDR3 has 15 residues. Trimming cost V 0 bases and J 7 bases, with 14 bases left between them. The CDR3 DNA sequence: TGCGCCAGCAGCTTGGCCCAAGGGGCAGGACAGCCCCAGCATTTT. This encodes CASSLAQGAGQPQHF.

The chain has TRBV5-1 and TRBJ1-2; D gene ambiguous. From germline, CDR1 is SGHRS and CDR2 YFSETQ. The CDR3 loop spans 16 amino acids. V dropped 0 bases and J dropped 6 bases, with 18 bases sitting between them. The CDR3 DNA reads as TGCGCCAGCAGCTTGGGATGGGCGAGGGAAGAGGATGGCTACACCTTC. Protein: CASSLGWAREEDGYTF.

This chain links TRBV19 with TRBJ2-1; no definite D call. V lost 5 bases and J lost 4, with 18 bases in between. Looked up from germline, CDR1 is LNHDA and CDR2 is SQIVND (reference sequence). The CDR3 consists of 16 residues. CDR3 loop: CASSLPQLLSYNEQFF. The CDR3 region has the DNA TGTGCCAGTAGTTTACCACAGCTTCTATCGTACAATGAGCAGTTCTTC.